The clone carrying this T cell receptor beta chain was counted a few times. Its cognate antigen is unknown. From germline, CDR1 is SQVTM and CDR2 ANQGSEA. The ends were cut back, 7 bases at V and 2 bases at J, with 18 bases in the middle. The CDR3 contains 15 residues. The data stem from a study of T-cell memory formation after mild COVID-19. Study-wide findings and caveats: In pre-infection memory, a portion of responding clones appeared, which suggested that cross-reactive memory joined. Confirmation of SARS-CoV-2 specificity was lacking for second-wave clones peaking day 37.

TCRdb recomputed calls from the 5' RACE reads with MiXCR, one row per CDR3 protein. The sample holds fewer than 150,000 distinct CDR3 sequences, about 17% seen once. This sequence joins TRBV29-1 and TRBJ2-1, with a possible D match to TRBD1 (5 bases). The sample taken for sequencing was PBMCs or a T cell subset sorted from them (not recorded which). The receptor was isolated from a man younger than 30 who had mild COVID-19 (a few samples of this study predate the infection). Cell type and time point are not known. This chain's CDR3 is CSARVGPGPYNEQFF. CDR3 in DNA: TGCAGCGCCCGAGTCGGGCCAGGGCCCTACAATGAGCAGTTCTTC.